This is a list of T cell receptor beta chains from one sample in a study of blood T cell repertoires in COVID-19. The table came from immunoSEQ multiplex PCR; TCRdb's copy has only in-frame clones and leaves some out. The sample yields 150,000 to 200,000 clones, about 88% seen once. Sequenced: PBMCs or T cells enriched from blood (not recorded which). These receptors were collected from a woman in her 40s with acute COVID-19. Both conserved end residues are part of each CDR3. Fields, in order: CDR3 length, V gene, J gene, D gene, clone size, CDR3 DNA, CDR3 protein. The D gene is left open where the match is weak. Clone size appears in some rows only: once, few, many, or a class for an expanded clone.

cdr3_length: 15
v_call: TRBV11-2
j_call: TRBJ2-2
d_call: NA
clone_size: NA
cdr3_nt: TGTGCCAGCAGCTACCGAGGACTAAAGGGCGGGGAGCTGTTTTTT
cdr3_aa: CASSYRGLKGGELFF

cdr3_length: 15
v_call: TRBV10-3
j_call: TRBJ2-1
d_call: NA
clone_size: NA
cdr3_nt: TGTGCCATCAGTGAAGACAGGCCCCCCTACAATGAGCAGTTCTTC
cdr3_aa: CAISEDRPPYNEQFF

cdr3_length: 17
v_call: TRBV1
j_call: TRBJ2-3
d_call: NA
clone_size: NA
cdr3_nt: TGCACCAGCAGCCCTAGGCAGTTTGGGTTTCATGAAGATACGCAGTATTTT
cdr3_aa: CTSSPRQFGFHEDTQYF

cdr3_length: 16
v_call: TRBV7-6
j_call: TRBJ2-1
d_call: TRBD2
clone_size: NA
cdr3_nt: TGTGCCAGCAGCTTAATAATACGGACTAGGGGCAATGAGCAGTTCTTC
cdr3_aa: CASSLIIRTRGNEQFF

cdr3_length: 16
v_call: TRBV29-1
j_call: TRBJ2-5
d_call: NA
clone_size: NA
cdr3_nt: TGCAGCGTTGAAACGGGACACTTTCCCTACCAAGAGACCCAGTACTTC
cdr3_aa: CSVETGHFPYQETQYF

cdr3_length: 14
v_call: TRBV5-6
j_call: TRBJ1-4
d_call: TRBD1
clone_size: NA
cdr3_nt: TGTGCCAGCAGATGGACAGGGGGAGATGAAAAACTGTTTTTT
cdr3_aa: CASRWTGGDEKLFF

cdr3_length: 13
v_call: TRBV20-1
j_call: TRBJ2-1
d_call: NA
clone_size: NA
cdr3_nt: TGCAGTGCTAGTTCGGCCGGGTACAATGAGCAGTTCTTC
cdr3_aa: CSASSAGYNEQFF

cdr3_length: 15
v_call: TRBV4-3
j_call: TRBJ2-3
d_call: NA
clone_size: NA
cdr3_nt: TGCGCCAGCAGCCAAGAGGCTAGCGACACAGATACGCAGTATTTT
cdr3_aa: CASSQEASDTDTQYF

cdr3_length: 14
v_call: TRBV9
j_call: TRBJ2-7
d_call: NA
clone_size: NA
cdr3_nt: TGTGCCAGCAGCGTAGAGGGGCAGTCCTACGAGCAGTACTTC
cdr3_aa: CASSVEGQSYEQYF

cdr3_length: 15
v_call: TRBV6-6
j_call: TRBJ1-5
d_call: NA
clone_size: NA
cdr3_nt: TGTGCCAGCAACGAACTAGACAGGCGGAATCAGCCCCAGCATTTT
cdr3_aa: CASNELDRRNQPQHF

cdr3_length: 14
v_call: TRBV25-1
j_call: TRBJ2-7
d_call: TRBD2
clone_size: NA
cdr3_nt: TGTGCCAGCAGTGAATGGGAGGGCCCCTACGAGCAGTACTTC
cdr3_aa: CASSEWEGPYEQYF

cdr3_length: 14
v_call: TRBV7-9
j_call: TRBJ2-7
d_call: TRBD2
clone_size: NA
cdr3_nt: TGTGCCAGCAGCTTATTGGGGGGGTCCCACGAGCAGTACTTC
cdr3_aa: CASSLLGGSHEQYF

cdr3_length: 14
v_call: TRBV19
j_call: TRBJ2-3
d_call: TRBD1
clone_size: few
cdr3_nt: TGTGCCAGTATCTCAGGACAGGGGGCAGATACGCAGTATTTT
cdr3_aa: CASISGQGADTQYF

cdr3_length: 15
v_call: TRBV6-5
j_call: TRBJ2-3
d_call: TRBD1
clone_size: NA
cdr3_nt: TGTGCCAGCAGTTTCTCAACAGGGGCGGTGGATACGCAGTATTTT
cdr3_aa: CASSFSTGAVDTQYF

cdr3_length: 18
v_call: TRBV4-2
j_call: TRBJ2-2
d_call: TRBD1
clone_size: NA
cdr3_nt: TGTGCCAGCAGCCAAGGACCCCCGGGACAGGTGAACACCGGGGAGCTGTTTTTT
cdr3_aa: CASSQGPPGQVNTGELFF

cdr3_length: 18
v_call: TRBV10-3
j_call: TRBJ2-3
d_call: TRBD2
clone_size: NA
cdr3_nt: TGTGCCATCAGTTTCGGGACTAGCGGGGCCCCTAGCACAGATACGCAGTATTTT
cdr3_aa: CAISFGTSGAPSTDTQYF

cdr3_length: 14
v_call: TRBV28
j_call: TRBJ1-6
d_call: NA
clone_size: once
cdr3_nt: TGTGCCAGCAGACTACGATTCGAGGGTTCACCCCTCCACTTT
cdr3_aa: CASRLRFEGSPLHF

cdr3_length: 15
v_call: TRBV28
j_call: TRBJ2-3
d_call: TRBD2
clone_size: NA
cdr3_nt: TGTGCCAGCAGTAGTCGACTAGCGATCGCAGATACGCAGTATTTT
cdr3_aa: CASSSRLAIADTQYF

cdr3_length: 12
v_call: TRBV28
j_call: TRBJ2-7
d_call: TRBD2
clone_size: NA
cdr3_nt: TGTGCCAGCGCCCGCGGGGGCTACGAGCAGTACTTC
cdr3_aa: CASARGGYEQYF

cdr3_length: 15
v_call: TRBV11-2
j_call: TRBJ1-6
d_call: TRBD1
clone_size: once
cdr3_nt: TGTGCCAGCAGCTTAGTGGGACAGCCTAATTCACCCCTCCACTTT
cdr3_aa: CASSLVGQPNSPLHF

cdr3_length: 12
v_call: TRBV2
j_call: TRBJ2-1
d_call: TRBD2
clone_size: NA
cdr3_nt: TGTGCCAGCAGCGGGGGGGCGGGTGAGCAGTTCTTC
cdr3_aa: CASSGGAGEQFF

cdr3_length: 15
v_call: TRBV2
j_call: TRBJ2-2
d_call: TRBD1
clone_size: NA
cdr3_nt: TGTGCCAGCAGTGATACCAGGGGGCAAACCGGGGAGCTGTTTTTT
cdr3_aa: CASSDTRGQTGELFF

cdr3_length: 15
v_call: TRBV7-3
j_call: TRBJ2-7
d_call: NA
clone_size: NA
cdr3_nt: TGTGCCAGCAGCTTAAACGGACAGGAGGGCTACGAGCAGTACTTC
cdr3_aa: CASSLNGQEGYEQYF

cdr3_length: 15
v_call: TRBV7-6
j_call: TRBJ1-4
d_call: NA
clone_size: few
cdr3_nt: TGTGCCAGCAGCCCGGGTCGAGGAGCCGGTGAAAAACTGTTTTTT
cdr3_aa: CASSPGRGAGEKLFF

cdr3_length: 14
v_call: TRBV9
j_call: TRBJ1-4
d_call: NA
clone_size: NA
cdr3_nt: TGTGCCAGCAGCCCCCACGGTCCTAATGAAAAACTGTTTTTT
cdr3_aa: CASSPHGPNEKLFF

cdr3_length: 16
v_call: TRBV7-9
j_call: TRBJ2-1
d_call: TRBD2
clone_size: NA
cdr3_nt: TGTGCCAGCAGCTTAGTTACAGCGGGAGGGAACAATGAGCAGTTCTTC
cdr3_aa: CASSLVTAGGNNEQFF

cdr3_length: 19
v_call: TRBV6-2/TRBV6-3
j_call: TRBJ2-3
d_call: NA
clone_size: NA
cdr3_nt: TGTGCCAGCAGTTACTCGGTGATAGCGGTAGAACGTAGGGCAGATACGCAGTATTTT
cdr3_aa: CASSYSVIAVERRADTQYF

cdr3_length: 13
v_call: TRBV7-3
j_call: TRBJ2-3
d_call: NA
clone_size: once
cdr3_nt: TGTGCCAGCAGCTTAACAATACTAGATACGCAGTATTTT
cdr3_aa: CASSLTILDTQYF

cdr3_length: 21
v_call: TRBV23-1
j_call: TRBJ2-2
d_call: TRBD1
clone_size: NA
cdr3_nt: TGCGCCAGCAGACCGGACCCCGGGACAGGGACCCAAGTACCGAACACCGGGGAGCTGTTTTTT
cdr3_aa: CASRPDPGTGTQVPNTGELFF

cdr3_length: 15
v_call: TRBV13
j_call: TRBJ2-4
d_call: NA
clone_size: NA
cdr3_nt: TGTGCCAGCAGCAACAGGGAACTAGCCAAAAACATTCAGTACTTC
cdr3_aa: CASSNRELAKNIQYF

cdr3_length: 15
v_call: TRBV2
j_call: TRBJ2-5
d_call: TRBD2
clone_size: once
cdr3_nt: TGTGCCAGCAGTGTGTCCGGACTAGTCTCTGAGACCCAGTACTTC
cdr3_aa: CASSVSGLVSETQYF

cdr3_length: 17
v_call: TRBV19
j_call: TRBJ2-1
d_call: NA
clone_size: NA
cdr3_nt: TGTGCCAGTAGCACGCAGTTTGGGGAGAGCTCCTACAATGAGCAGTTCTTC
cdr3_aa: CASSTQFGESSYNEQFF

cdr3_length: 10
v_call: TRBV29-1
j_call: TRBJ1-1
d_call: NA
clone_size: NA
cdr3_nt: TGCAGCGTTGAATCCTCTGAAGCTTTCTTT
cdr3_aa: CSVESSEAFF

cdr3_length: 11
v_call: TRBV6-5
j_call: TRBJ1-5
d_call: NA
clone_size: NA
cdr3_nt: TGTGCCAGCAGGACAAATCAGCCCCAGCATTTT
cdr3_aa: CASRTNQPQHF

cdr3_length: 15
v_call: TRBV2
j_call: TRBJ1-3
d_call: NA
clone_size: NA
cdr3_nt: TGTGCCAGCAGTGAAGAATTTGGCGGTGGAAACACCATATATTTT
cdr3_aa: CASSEEFGGGNTIYF

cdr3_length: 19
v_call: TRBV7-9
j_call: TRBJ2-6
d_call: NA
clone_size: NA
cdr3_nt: TGTGCCAGCAGCTCAACAAAACCCAGTAGCCGCTCTGGGGCCAACGTCCTGACTTTC
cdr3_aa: CASSSTKPSSRSGANVLTF

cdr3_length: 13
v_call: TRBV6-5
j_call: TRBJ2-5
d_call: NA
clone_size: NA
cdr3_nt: TGTGCCAGCAGTTACTCAAGCGTGGAGACCCAGTACTTC
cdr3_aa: CASSYSSVETQYF

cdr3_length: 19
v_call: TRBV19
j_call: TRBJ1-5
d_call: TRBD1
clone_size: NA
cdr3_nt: TGTGCCAGTAGCGCGTCCTATTCGTCCGGACAGGGAGTCGGACAGCCCCAGCATTTT
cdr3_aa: CASSASYSSGQGVGQPQHF

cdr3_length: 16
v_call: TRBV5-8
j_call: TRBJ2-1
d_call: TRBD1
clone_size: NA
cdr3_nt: TGTGCCAGCAGGGGGAGGACAGGGGATACTCACAATGAGCAGTTCTTC
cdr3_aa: CASRGRTGDTHNEQFF

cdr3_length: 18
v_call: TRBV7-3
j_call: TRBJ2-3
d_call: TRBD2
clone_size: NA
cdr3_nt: TGTGCCAGCAGCTTAAGTGGGACTAGCGGGCGCGTCACAGATACGCAGTATTTT
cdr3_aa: CASSLSGTSGRVTDTQYF

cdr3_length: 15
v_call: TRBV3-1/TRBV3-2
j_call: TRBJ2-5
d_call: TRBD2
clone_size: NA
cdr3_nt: TGTGCCAGCAGCCCGATACTAGCGAACCAAGAGACCCAGTACTTC
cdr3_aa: CASSPILANQETQYF

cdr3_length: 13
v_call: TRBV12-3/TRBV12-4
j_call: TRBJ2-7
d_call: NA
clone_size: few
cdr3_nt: TGTGCCAGCAGTTTGGGCAGCTCCTACGAGCAGTACTTC
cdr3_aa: CASSLGSSYEQYF

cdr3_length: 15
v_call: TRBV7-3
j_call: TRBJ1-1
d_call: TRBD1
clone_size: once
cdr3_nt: TGTGCCAGCAGCTCCGGGACAGGGGGTCGCACTGAAGCTTTCTTT
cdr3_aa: CASSSGTGGRTEAFF

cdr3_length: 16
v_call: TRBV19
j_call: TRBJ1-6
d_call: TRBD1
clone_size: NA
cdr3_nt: TGTGCCAGTAGTATCGGGCCAGGGGGGAATAATTCACCCCTCCACTTT
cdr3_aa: CASSIGPGGNNSPLHF

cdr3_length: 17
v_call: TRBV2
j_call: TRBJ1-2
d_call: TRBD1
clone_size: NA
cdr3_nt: TGTGCCAGCAGTGACCCCACAACGGACAGGGAGAGTGTTGGCTACACCTTC
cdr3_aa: CASSDPTTDRESVGYTF

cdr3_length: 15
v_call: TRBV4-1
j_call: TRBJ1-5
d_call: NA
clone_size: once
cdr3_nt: TGCGCCAGCAGCCAAGATAGGGGGTCGTATCAGCCCCAGCATTTT
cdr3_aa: CASSQDRGSYQPQHF